Presented here are 30 T cell receptor beta chains from one specimen sequenced in a study of T-cell reconstitution after alpha-beta-depleted transplantation in children. Unique molecular identifiers were built into the TCRbeta library. TCRdb re-called the PCR reads with MiXCR, one entry per CDR3 protein. The sample has over 400,000 distinct CDR3 sequences, roughly an eighth seen once. The sample consisted of PBMCs from the stem cell graft donor, taken from the stem cell graft. These TCRs come from a human donor who donated a stem cell graft to a child with combined immunodeficiency.

This clonotype turned up a few times. CDR3 in DNA: TGTGCCAGCAGCCCGGTGGCGGGGGACCAAGAGACCCAGTACTTC. Amino acid sequence: CASSPVAGDQETQYF. V is TRBV7-2 and J is TRBJ2-5; 7 bases agree with TRBD2. The CDR3 loop spans 15 amino acids. The V and J ends lost 5 bases and 0 bases, in that order; junction bases with no gene match: 6. Germline CDR1 SGHTA, CDR2 FQGNSA.

The chain joins TRBV5-1 to TRBJ2-1; D may be TRBD2 (5 bases). CDR3 length: 15 amino acids. Germline V gives CDR1 SGHRS, CDR2 YFSETQ. V was clipped by 2 bases and J by 3 bases, with 12 bases between them. The CDR3 protein is CASSFGESLYNEQFF. CDR3 nucleotides: TGCGCCAGCAGCTTCGGGGAATCCCTCTACAATGAGCAGTTCTTC.

This clonotype was counted at least ten times. V is TRBV6-2 or TRBV6-3 and J is TRBJ2-7, with D possibly matching TRBD2 (5 bases). The CDR3 length is 14 residues. Trimming took 3 bases from V and 6 from J, leaving 15 bases between them. CDR1 and CDR2 from the germline V gene are MNHEY and SVGEGT. CDR3 sequence (DNA): TGTGCCAGCAGTTATGGTGACATGAGGGCCGAGCAGTACTTC. This encodes CASSYGDMRAEQYF.

This clonotype came up a few times. This chain joins TRBV7-2 and TRBJ1-3; 7 bases align to TRBD1. J gave up 4 bases and V 4 bases, and 7 bases lay outside the gene matches. Germline CDR1 SGHTA, CDR2 FQGNSA. This CDR3 region has 15 residues. CDR3 residues: CASSSPRGSGNTIYF. CDR3 nucleotides: TGTGCCAGCAGCTCTCCCAGGGGGAGCGGAAACACCATATATTTT.

This clonotype was recorded a few times. The V and J genes are TRBV7-2 and TRBJ1-2; D is possibly TRBD1 (6 bases). This CDR3 is built from 14 residues. Germline V gives CDR1 SGHTA, CDR2 FQGNSA. Trimming took off 1 base at V and 5 bases at J, with 11 bases between the two ends. CDR3 in amino acids: CASSLDGQLYGYTF. Here the CDR3 DNA reads TGTGCCAGCAGCTTAGATGGACAGCTATATGGCTACACCTTC.

This clonotype was seen ten or more times. The CDR3 protein is CASSRTLNTGELFF. The CDR3 nucleotides read TGTGCCAGCAGTAGGACCCTAAACACCGGGGAGCTGTTTTTT. The rearrangement links TRBV12-3 or TRBV12-4 to TRBJ2-2; D is undetermined. CDR3 size: 14 residues. Trimming took off 5 bases at V and 2 bases at J, with 9 bases between the two ends.

The rearrangement links TRBV12-3 or TRBV12-4 to TRBJ2-2; D call uncertain. CDR3 length: 16 residues. The V end was cut by 2 bases, the J end by 1 base, with 11 bases between. The CDR3 reads CASSLLSRRNTGELFF. As DNA, the CDR3 is TGTGCCAGCAGTTTACTTTCCCGGAGGAACACCGGGGAGCTGTTTTTT.

This clonotype was counted only a few times. The chain uses TRBV10-3 and TRBJ2-7; TRBD1 aligns across 8 bases. V lost 8 bases and J lost 0; bases outside the gene matches: 9. The CDR3 runs to 15 residues. The V gene's germline CDR1 is ENHRY and CDR2 SYGVKD. The CDR3 is CAISRQGPSSYEQYF. CDR3 nucleotide sequence: TGTGCCATCTCCCGACAGGGGCCTAGCTCCTACGAGCAGTACTTC.

The CDR3 loop is CASSPAGAFRELFF. Written as DNA, the CDR3 is TGTGCCAGCAGCCCAGCGGGGGCTTTCCGGGAGCTGTTTTTT. The chain links TRBV7-9 to TRBJ2-2; TRBD2 aligns across 8 bases. Losses at the gene ends were 5 bases for V and 9 bases for J; bases not matched to a gene: 8. The CDR3 runs 14 residues. Germline CDR1 reads SEHNR; CDR2 reads FQNEAQ (reference sequence).

The chain joins TRBV6-4 to TRBJ2-3, with 9 bases lining up with TRBD1. Germline V CDR1 and CDR2: MRHNA, SNTAGT. With V trimmed by 0 bases and J by 6 bases, 1 base remained unmatched. The CDR3 contains 14 residues. Written as DNA, the CDR3 is TGTGCCAGCAGTGACTCGACAGGGGGGGATACGCAGTATTTT. Its protein is CASSDSTGGDTQYF.

A few counts support this clonotype. The V and J genes are TRBV5-4 and TRBJ2-1, with 12 bases identical to TRBD2. Trimming cost V 4 bases and J 10 bases; bases outside gene matches: 12. CDR1 and CDR2 from the germline V gene are SGHNT and YYREEE (reference sequence). The CDR3 spans 16 residues. Here the CDR3 DNA reads TGTGCCAGCAGCCCACCGACTAGCGGGAGACATGGGGAGCAGTTCTTC. Translated: CASSPPTSGRHGEQFF.

This clonotype has more than one count but fewer than ten. The chain links TRBV7-2 to TRBJ1-6; D is undetermined. Germline V CDR1 and CDR2: SGHTA, FQGNSA. Trimming pared 1 base from V and 9 bases from J, leaving 13 bases between. The CDR3 has 15 amino acids. CDR3 sequence: CASSLVRAFGSPLHF. The CDR3 nucleotides are TGTGCCAGCAGCTTAGTGAGGGCCTTCGGTTCACCCCTCCACTTT.

This clonotype was counted only a few times. The chain links TRBV7-9 to TRBJ1-2; TRBD1 might be the D (6 bases). The CDR3 consists of 18 residues. CDR1 and CDR2 from the germline V gene are SEHNR and FQNEAQ (reference sequence). The V end was cut by 5 bases, the J end by 8 bases, with 30 bases between. The DNA of the CDR3 is TGTGCCAGCAGCCCTGAGGCCATTACAGGGTCAATGGTCCGGGGCTACACCTTC. Encoded protein: CASSPEAITGSMVRGYTF.

Only a few counts were recorded for this clonotype. The genes are TRBV6-5 and TRBJ1-1; 12 bases are a match to TRBD1. Germline lookup yields CDR1 MNHEY and CDR2 SVGAGI. Trimming took 6 bases from V and 3 from J; bases not matched to a gene: 5. This CDR3 contains 15 residues. The CDR3 loop reads CASRRDRGRDTEAFF. The CDR3 DNA reads TGTGCCAGCAGGAGGGACAGGGGGCGTGACACTGAAGCTTTCTTT.

The chain is built from TRBV6-2 or TRBV6-3 and TRBJ2-7; 8 positions agree with TRBD2. From germline, CDR1 is MNHEY and CDR2 SVGEGT. V trimming: 6 bases; J trimming: 0 bases; junction bases outside the gene matches: 19. The CDR3 extends over 19 amino acids. The CDR3 region has the DNA TGTGCCAGCAGAAATAGTCCGGGAGGGGACACCTACATCTCCTACGAGCAGTACTTC. It codes for CASRNSPGGDTYISYEQYF.

This clonotype was seen ten or more times. The chain recombines TRBV10-3 with TRBJ2-7; TRBD2 agrees at 13 bases. Per the germline V gene, CDR1 is ENHRY and CDR2 is SYGVKD. The V segment lost 6 bases and the J segment 3 bases; nucleotides outside the gene matches: 5. The CDR3 extends over 15 amino acids. CDR3 amino acids: CAIREGTSGIYEQYF. The CDR3 nucleotides read TGTGCCATCAGGGAGGGGACTAGCGGGATCTACGAGCAGTACTTC.

This clonotype turned up a few times. This chain joins TRBV10-3 and TRBJ1-5, with D unresolved. The CDR3 consists of 16 residues. Germline lookup yields CDR1 ENHRY and CDR2 SYGVKD. The V end lost 5 bases, the J end lost 0 bases, and 14 bases lay between the germline ends. CDR3 region: CAISPVWRDSNQPQHF. Written as DNA, the CDR3 is TGTGCCATCAGTCCTGTTTGGAGGGATAGCAATCAGCCCCAGCATTTT.

In this sample, this clonotype turned up many times. The genes are TRBV10-3 and TRBJ2-1; 15 bases match TRBD2. Germline CDR1 ENHRY, CDR2 SYGVKD. After removal of 4 bases from V and 8 bases from J, the junction contained 9 bases not matched to a gene. The CDR3 has 17 residues. The CDR3 bases are TGTGCCATCAGTGCAAGTGGGACTAGCGGGGGGAGGGATGAGCAGTTCTTC. It codes for CAISASGTSGGRDEQFF.

The rearrangement links TRBV29-1 to TRBJ1-1, with D uncertain. Germline lookup yields CDR1 SQVTM and CDR2 ANQGSEA. The CDR3 length is 14 residues. Trimming left V 2 bases short and J 4 bases short, with 14 bases between. The CDR3 here is CSVESQLGVTEAFF. The CDR3 bases are TGCAGCGTTGAAAGCCAGTTGGGCGTCACTGAAGCTTTCTTT.

The chain employs TRBV7-9 and TRBJ2-4, with D possibly being TRBD2 (5 bases). CDR3 length: 15 amino acids. Trimming cost V 5 bases and J 3 bases, with 14 bases left between them. CDR1 is SEHNR and CDR2 is FQNEAQ in the germline V gene (reference sequence). Here the CDR3 DNA reads TGTGCCAGCAGCCGGGAAGGGATGGACAAAAACATTCAGTACTTC. Translating gives CASSREGMDKNIQYF.

This clonotype was recorded at least ten times. The CDR3 sequence: CATSEGDRGRTYEQYF. The CDR3 DNA reads TGTGCCACCAGTGAAGGGGACAGGGGGAGGACCTACGAGCAGTACTTC. The J gene is TRBJ2-7, the V gene TRBV24-1, with 11 positions matching TRBD1. After removal of 4 bases from V and 2 bases from J, the junction contained 6 bases not matched to a gene. The CDR3 length is 16 residues. CDR1 and CDR2 (germline): KGHDR, SFDVKD.

The sample holds many counts of this clonotype. The chain uses TRBV12-3 or TRBV12-4 and TRBJ2-1; D is possibly TRBD2 (5 bases). V was shortened by 5 bases and J by 4 bases, with 24 bases between the two germline ends. This CDR3 is built from 18 residues. The CDR3 nucleotides are TGTGCCAGCAGTAGTTATAAGGGAGCTAGCACCGTATACAATGAGCAGTTCTTC. Translating it yields CASSSYKGASTVYNEQFF.

This clonotype was seen only a few times. This chain joins TRBV12-3 or TRBV12-4 and TRBJ2-1, with D possibly TRBD2 on 5 matching bases. The CDR3 extends over 15 amino acids. With 5 bases removed from V and 6 bases from J, the gap between germline ends came to 17 bases. The CDR3 nucleotides read TGTGCCAGCAGTAATAGCGAAATATGGGGCAATGAGCAGTTCTTC. Amino acid sequence: CASSNSEIWGNEQFF.

This clonotype was seen at least ten times. The rearrangement joins TRBV6-2 or TRBV6-3 to TRBJ2-1; no clear D gene. Germline CDR1 and CDR2: MNHEY and SVGEGT. The germline V and J ends were trimmed by 6 bases and 7 bases, with 7 bases remaining between them. There are 11 residues in the CDR3. As DNA, the CDR3 is TGTGCCAGCAGCGCAACTAATGAGCAGTTCTTC. It encodes CASSATNEQFF.

This clonotype was detected ten times or more. The rearrangement links TRBV3-1 to TRBJ2-1; D is undetermined. The germline V and J ends were trimmed by 4 bases and 6 bases, with 10 bases remaining between them. The CDR3 is made up of 13 amino acids. From germline, CDR1 is LGHDT and CDR2 YNNKEL (reference sequence). The CDR3 coding sequence is TGTGCCAGCAGCCCTCCTGGACGCAATGAGCAGTTCTTC. Translating it yields CASSPPGRNEQFF.

Many counts were recorded for this clonotype. The CDR3 DNA reads as TGTGCCAGCAGTTTATTGAGGGGTGCCGAGCAGTACTTC. This translates into CASSLLRGAEQYF. This chain joins TRBV12-3 or TRBV12-4 and TRBJ2-7; D possibly matches TRBD1 or TRBD2 (5 bases each). The CDR3 totals 13 residues. The V end was cut by 2 bases, the J end by 6 bases, with 11 bases between.

This clonotype was detected ten times or more. The J gene is TRBJ1-1, the V gene TRBV7-2; D is ambiguous. CDR1 is SGHTA and CDR2 is FQGNSA in the germline V gene. The length of the CDR3 is 12 residues. The V end was cut by 6 bases, the J end by 11 bases, with 16 bases between. CDR3 in amino acids: CASSYVGGAAFF. The CDR3 DNA reads TGTGCCAGCAGTTACGTCGGCGGAGCGGCTTTCTTT.

The chain combines TRBV12-3 or TRBV12-4 with TRBJ1-1; no clear D. The CDR3 spans 11 residues. The V gene lost 3 bases and the J gene lost 6 bases, with 5 bases spanning the gap. The CDR3 DNA is TGTGCCAGCAGTTTGTTATCTGAAGCTTTCTTT. Its translation: CASSLLSEAFF.

The chain recombines TRBV6-1 with TRBJ2-5; D tentatively fits TRBD1 or TRBD2 (5 bases each). The CDR3 totals 15 residues. V was shortened by 6 bases and J by 4 bases, with 18 bases between the two germline ends. CDR1 is MNHNS, CDR2 SASEGT, per germline. The CDR3 spells CASRKTTLGVETQYF. The CDR3 DNA sequence: TGTGCCAGCAGGAAGACTACTCTAGGGGTAGAGACCCAGTACTTC.

The V gene is TRBV30, the J gene TRBJ2-3; a weak D match, TRBD2 (5 bases). CDR3 length: 15 amino acids. The V end lost 1 base, the J end lost 5 bases, and 16 bases lay between the germline ends. From germline, CDR1 is GTSNPN and CDR2 SVGIG (reference sequence). CDR3 bases: TGTGCCTGGAGTGCCACGGAGGTATATCGAGATACGCAGTATTTT. Translating it yields CAWSATEVYRDTQYF.